These 24 T cell receptor beta chains were all obtained from the same sample, sequenced in a study of radiation and T cells in renal cell carcinoma. The sample's time point: blood 4 weeks post-SBRT, at nephrectomy. Treatment indicated: 15 Gy SBRT to primary tumor, nephrectomy 4 weeks later. The repertoire was sequenced with immunoSEQ multiplex PCR; TCRdb's copy has only in-frame clones and lacks some. Of around 78,000 clones listed, 89% were seen once; the top ten hold 4.5% to 7%. The sample here was blood, taken from a patient whose treatment included radiotherapy and nephrectomy. Every receptor here comes from a woman aged 70-85 years with renal cell carcinoma.

The V gene is TRBV7-5, the J gene TRBJ2-3. TRBV7-5 constitutes a pseudogene. The CDR3 runs to 14 residues. Here the CDR3 DNA reads TGTGCCAGAAGCTACCGAGCCCAGATAGATACGCAGTATTTT. This translates into CARSYRAQIDTQYF.

The chain has TRBV15 and TRBJ2-1; a possible D gene is TRBD1 (6 bases). The germline V gene has CDR1 LNHNV and CDR2 YYDKDF (reference sequence). V was shortened by 2 bases and J by 4 bases, with 12 bases between the two germline ends. CDR3 length equals 15 residues. The CDR3 here is CATSRTGFRYNEQFF. The CDR3 DNA sequence: TGTGCCACCAGCAGAACAGGGTTCCGGTACAATGAGCAGTTCTTC.

The J gene is TRBJ1-1, the V gene TRBV4-3; D gene uncertain. The CDR3 is made up of 13 amino acids. Looked up from germline, CDR1 is LGHNA and CDR2 is YSLEER. Trimming took off 1 base at V and 5 bases at J, with 8 bases between the two ends. CDR3 nucleotides: TGCGCCAGCAGCCAAGTCCTCGGGACTGAAGCTTTCTTT. It codes for CASSQVLGTEAFF.

V gene TRBV4-3 combines with J gene TRBJ1-2; D might be TRBD1 (6 bases). From germline, CDR1 is LGHNA and CDR2 YSLEER. CDR3 size: 15 residues. V shed 0 bases and J shed 4 bases, with 12 bases lying between them. The CDR3 DNA is TGCGCCAGCAGCCAAGAAGCAGGACAGTTCTATGGCTACACCTTC. This translates into CASSQEAGQFYGYTF.

The V and J genes are TRBV7-3 and TRBJ1-3; maybe TRBD1 (5 bases). V lost 5 bases and J 0 bases, leaving 14 bases between the germline ends. This CDR3 has 16 residues. Germline CDR1 is SGHTA and CDR2 is FQGTGA. The DNA for the CDR3 is TGTGCCAGCAGCGCCGGGGGGACCAGCTCTGGAAACACCATATATTTT. Encoded protein: CASSAGGTSSGNTIYF.

The rearrangement links TRBV5-6 to TRBJ2-5, with D tentatively TRBD2 (5 bases). The end of the DNA fits TRBJ2-7 better, so the J call may be wrong. CDR1 and CDR2 from the germline V gene are SGHDT and YYEEEE. The CDR3 length is 12 residues. CDR3 sequence: CASSPGNYEQYF. For the CDR3, the DNA is TGTGCCAGCAGCCCGGGGAACTACGAGCAGTACTTC.

The chain's CDR3 is CASKEAGGDTQYF. DNA of the CDR3: TGTGCCAGTAAGGAAGCGGGGGGTGATACGCAGTATTTT. V is TRBV19 and J is TRBJ2-3, with 9 bases aligning to TRBD2. Trimming at V came to 7 bases and at J to 6 bases, leaving 5 bases not matched to a gene. The germline V gene encodes CDR1 LNHDA and CDR2 SQIVND (reference sequence). This CDR3 has 13 amino acids.

The chain recombines TRBV30 with TRBJ1-6; 7 positions agree with TRBD1. Germline V gene data show CDR1 as GTSNPN and CDR2 as SVGIG (reference sequence). J was trimmed by 3 bases and V by 2 bases; bases with no gene match: 7. CDR3 length: 16 residues. The CDR3 is CAWSTPRDSYNSPLHF. DNA of the CDR3: TGTGCCTGGAGTACCCCCCGGGACAGCTATAATTCACCCCTCCACTTT.

The chain couples TRBV5-1 to TRBJ1-2, with 12 bases that match TRBD1. J gave up 2 bases and V 4 bases, and 15 bases lay outside the gene matches. CDR1 is SGHRS and CDR2 is YFSETQ in the germline V gene. CDR3 length equals 19 residues. This chain's CDR3 is CASSNPRDRGQGGNYGYTF. Here the CDR3 DNA reads TGCGCCAGCAGCAACCCTAGGGACAGGGGGCAAGGAGGGAACTATGGCTACACCTTC.

The chain couples TRBV6-5 to TRBJ1-4; D may be TRBD1 (6 bases). The CDR3 spans 13 residues. Deletions cut 7 bases from V and 3 bases from J, with 9 bases between. Germline-derived CDR1 and CDR2 are MNHEY and SVGAGI. The CDR3 reads CASTSGANEKLFF. CDR3 sequence (DNA): TGTGCCAGCACCTCAGGGGCTAATGAAAAACTGTTTTTT.

This clone was counted between two and nine times. The CDR3 sequence is CASSFLQGDEQYF. The CDR3 nucleotides read TGTGCCAGCAGCTTTTTACAGGGGGACGAGCAGTACTTC. V gene TRBV7-6 combines with J gene TRBJ2-7; 8 bases align to TRBD1. Germline V gives CDR1 SGHVS, CDR2 FNYEAQ. V lost 3 bases to trimming and J lost 5 bases; unmatched junction nucleotides: 3. The CDR3 spans 13 residues.

The chain recombines TRBV19 with TRBJ1-1, with 10 bases fitting TRBD1. The junction had 14 bases not matched to a gene; V was cut back by 7 bases and J by 3 bases. The CDR3 totals 17 residues. Germline V gives CDR1 LNHDA, CDR2 SQIVND (reference sequence). The CDR3 nucleotides read TGTGCCAGTATTCCGACAGGGGGCGTCGGTAGCGACACTGAAGCTTTCTTT. Translated, it gives CASIPTGGVGSDTEAFF.

The chain joins TRBV4-3 to TRBJ1-1; D gene uncertain. V was shortened by 4 bases and J by 11 bases, with 17 bases between the two germline ends. Germline V gene sequence: CDR1 LGHNA, CDR2 YSLEER. The CDR3 sequence is 13 residues long. Written as DNA, the CDR3 is TGCGCCAGCAGCCTTCGGACGGACGTCGAGGCTTTCTTT. Translating it yields CASSLRTDVEAFF.

The CDR3 spells CASSYRGGSGNTIYF. The CDR3 coding sequence is TGTGCCAGCAGCTACCGGGGGGGATCTGGAAACACCATATATTTT. V usage is TRBV5-6 and J usage is TRBJ1-3, with a possible D match to TRBD1 (5 bases). This CDR3 is 15 amino acids long. The germline V and J ends were trimmed by 3 bases and 1 base, with 11 bases remaining between them. Germline assignment: CDR1 SGHDT and CDR2 YYEEEE. Together with reference TRBV5-6 and TRBJ1-3, the CDR3 gives the full variable domain: DAGVTQSPTHLIKTRGQQVTLRCSPKSGHDTVSWYQQALGQGPQFIFQYYEEEERQRGNFPDRFSGHQFPNYSSELNVNALLLGDSALYLCASSYRGGSGNTIYFGEGSWLTVV.

This clone has more than one count but fewer than ten. The gene calls are TRBV7-8 and TRBJ1-6; D may be TRBD1 (5 bases). There are 13 residues in the CDR3. CDR1 and CDR2 (germline): SGHVS, FQNEAQ. The V and J ends lost 2 bases and 13 bases respectively, with 12 bases between them. CDR3 sequence reads: CASSLQGRMPLHF. The CDR3 DNA follows: TGTGCCAGCAGCTTACAGGGACGGATGCCCCTCCACTTT.

Details on this clone: The junction and the germline gene differ at one end; a read error may be behind it. The V and J genes are TRBV7-7 and TRBJ2-6; D is uncertain. The germline V gene has CDR1 SSHAT and CDR2 FNYEAQ (reference sequence). CDR3 length equals 17 residues. The CDR3 region is CASSLVIGSSGANVLTF. In nucleotides, the CDR3 is TGTGCTAGCAGCTTAGTTATAGGAAGCTCTGGGGCCAACGTCCTGACTTTC.

The chain couples TRBV5-8 to TRBJ2-1, with D possibly being TRBD1 (7 bases). The CDR3 has 13 residues. Germline V gene data show CDR1 as SGHTS and CDR2 as YDEGEE. With 7 bases removed from V and 6 bases from J, the gap between germline ends came to 14 bases. The CDR3 loop reads CASGPRGANEQFF. DNA for the CDR3: TGTGCCAGCGGACCCAGGGGGGCCAATGAGCAGTTCTTC. The entire variable domain, with the rest obtained from reference TRBV5-8 and TRBJ2-1, is as follows: EAGVTQSPTHLIKTRGQQATLRCSPISGHTSVYWYQQALGLGLQFLLWYDEGEERNRGNFPPRFSGRQFPNYSSELNVNALELEDSALYLCASGPRGANEQFFGPGTRLTVL.

This sequence joins TRBV5-1 and TRBJ2-1; the match to TRBD1 covers 7 bases. Germline trimming cut 0 bases from V and 0 bases from J; bases unmatched to any gene: 3. Germline V gives CDR1 SGHRS, CDR2 YFSETQ. The CDR3 runs 16 residues. The CDR3 loop is CASSLGGGGSYNEQFF. The CDR3 bases are TGCGCCAGCAGCTTGGGAGGGGGCGGCTCCTACAATGAGCAGTTCTTC. The whole variable domain, remainder taken from reference TRBV5-1 and TRBJ2-1, is KAGVTQTPRYLIKTRGQQVTLSCSPISGHRSVSWYQQTPGQGLQFLFEYFSETQRNKGNFPGRFSGRQFSNSRSEMNVSTLELGDSALYLCASSLGGGGSYNEQFFGPGTRLTVL.

V gene TRBV11-3 combines with J gene TRBJ2-7; D ambiguous. Germline CDR1 is SGHNT and CDR2 is YENEEA. CDR3 size: 12 residues. Trimming removed 1 base at V and 4 bases at J, with 5 bases between. CDR3 nucleotide sequence: TGTGCCAGCAGCTTAGTTGAGTACGAGCAGTACTTC. It translates to CASSLVEYEQYF.

V gene TRBV11-3 combines with J gene TRBJ2-7, with D hard to call. Germline lookup yields CDR1 SGHNT and CDR2 YENEEA. The CDR3 consists of 11 residues. V shed 5 bases and J shed 0 bases, with 2 bases lying between them. The CDR3 bases are TGTGCCAGCAGCCACTCCTACGAGCAGTACTTC. Residues: CASSHSYEQYF. The full variable domain, its missing parts supplied by reference TRBV11-3 and TRBJ2-7, is EAGVVQSPRYKIIEKKQPVAFWCNPISGHNTLYWYLQNLGQGPELLIRYENEEAVDDSQLPKDRFSAERLKGVDSTLKIQPAELGDSAVYLCASSHSYEQYFGPGTRLTVT.

The chain uses TRBV7-9 and TRBJ1-2, with D possibly being TRBD1 (5 bases). Trimming took 5 bases from V and 4 from J, leaving 14 bases between them. Germline V gene data show CDR1 as SEHNR and CDR2 as FQNEAQ (reference sequence). CDR3 length equals 14 residues. The CDR3 loop is CASSRTQGGYGYTF. DNA for the CDR3: TGTGCCAGCAGCCGAACCCAGGGTGGCTATGGCTACACCTTC.

V and J are TRBV5-4 and TRBJ2-1; 9 bases map to TRBD1. CDR1 and CDR2 from the germline V gene are SGHNT and YYREEE (reference sequence). V shed 4 bases and J 8 bases; nucleotides not matched to a gene: 16. This CDR3 has 17 amino acids. CDR3 in DNA: TGTGCCAGCAGCCAACCTCCTCGGACAGGGGTCGGTGATGAGCAGTTCTTC. Translated, it gives CASSQPPRTGVGDEQFF.

The V call is TRBV7-3, the J call TRBJ1-1, with 7 nucleotides matching TRBD1. Trimming at V came to 5 bases and at J to 5 bases, leaving 8 bases not matched to a gene. This CDR3 is built from 14 residues. The V gene's germline CDR1 is SGHTA and CDR2 FQGTGA. CDR3 loop: CASSPTGMGTEAFF. The CDR3 region has the DNA TGTGCCAGCAGCCCGACAGGGATGGGGACTGAAGCTTTCTTT.

The chain joins TRBV4-1 to TRBJ1-1; D may be TRBD1 (6 bases). V gave up 4 bases and J gave up 4 bases, with 16 bases separating them. Germline V CDR1 and CDR2: MGHRA, YSYEKL. The CDR3 runs to 15 residues. The CDR3 is CASSLRQAGGTEAFF. CDR3 nucleotide sequence: TGCGCCAGCAGCCTCCGACAGGCCGGGGGCACTGAAGCTTTCTTT.